The rows below give T cell receptor beta chains drawn from one sample of a study of identical twins. Each CDR3 protein gets one entry after TCRdb re-called the 5' RACE reads with MiXCR. The data contain about 260,000 distinct CDR3 sequences, around 7% of them singletons. This sample was also put to use in a study of yellow fever vaccine responses in identical twins.

The sample taken for sequencing was memory (CD45RO+) T cells sorted from blood. These receptors were obtained from a woman aged 18-29 years in good health. Both conserved end residues are part of each CDR3. The order of the fields is CDR3 DNA, CDR3 protein, V gene, D gene, clone size, CDR3 length, J gene. The D gene is left open where the match is weak. Size is stated for part of the rows, as once, few or many counts, or as a class when the clone is expanded.

CDR3nt: TGTGCCAGCAGTCCGCGGACAGGGGGGGCTTTCTTT; CDR3aa: CASSPRTGGAFF; v_gene: TRBV12-3/TRBV12-4; d_gene: TRBD1; abundance: NA; len: 12; j_gene: TRBJ1-1
CDR3nt: TGTGCCAGCAGCCTACACCCGGGGGGAATCACCGGGGAGCTGTTTTTT; CDR3aa: CASSLHPGGITGELFF; v_gene: TRBV3-1; d_gene: TRBD2; abundance: few; len: 16; j_gene: TRBJ2-2
CDR3nt: TGTGCCAGCAGCGCAGAAAACTATGGCTACACCTTC; CDR3aa: CASSAENYGYTF; v_gene: TRBV7-9; d_gene: NA; abundance: many; len: 12; j_gene: TRBJ1-2
CDR3nt: TGCGCCAGCAAATCGGCGGGAGGGCGGGAAGAGACCCAGTACTTC; CDR3aa: CASKSAGGREETQYF; v_gene: TRBV5-1; d_gene: TRBD2; abundance: NA; len: 15; j_gene: TRBJ2-5
CDR3nt: TGTGCCAGCAGAAGGACAACTAACTATGGCTACACCTTC; CDR3aa: CASRRTTNYGYTF; v_gene: TRBV7-2; d_gene: NA; abundance: NA; len: 13; j_gene: TRBJ1-2
CDR3nt: TGTGCCAGCAGCTCCGAGTCCCGAAATTCACCCCTCCACTTT; CDR3aa: CASSSESRNSPLHF; v_gene: TRBV11-2; d_gene: NA; abundance: NA; len: 14; j_gene: TRBJ1-6
CDR3nt: TGTGCCAGCAGTTTTTGGGGGGACTCCTACAATGAGCAGTTCTTC; CDR3aa: CASSFWGDSYNEQFF; v_gene: TRBV27; d_gene: NA; abundance: many; len: 15; j_gene: TRBJ2-1
CDR3nt: TGTGCCATCAGTGAGTCCCCCCAGGGGGGTGACACTGAAGCTTTCTTT; CDR3aa: CAISESPQGGDTEAFF; v_gene: TRBV10-3; d_gene: TRBD1; abundance: few; len: 16; j_gene: TRBJ1-1
CDR3nt: TGTGCCAGCATTGAACGAGGGGGCCCACGGGTGGCCCAGCATTTT; CDR3aa: CASIERGGPRVAQHF; v_gene: TRBV28; d_gene: TRBD1; abundance: many; len: 15; j_gene: TRBJ1-5
CDR3nt: TGTGCCAGCAGTGCGACAGGGGGTTATTCTGGCTACACCTTC; CDR3aa: CASSATGGYSGYTF; v_gene: TRBV12-3/TRBV12-4; d_gene: TRBD1; abundance: many; len: 14; j_gene: TRBJ1-2
CDR3nt: TGCAGTGCTAGAGATGGGACAGGGAGGTTCGGCTCTGGAAACACCATATATTTT; CDR3aa: CSARDGTGRFGSGNTIYF; v_gene: TRBV20-1; d_gene: TRBD1; abundance: NA; len: 18; j_gene: TRBJ1-3
CDR3nt: TGTGCCAGCAGCGAGACAGGGGGCGGAATTGGGGAGCAGTACTTC; CDR3aa: CASSETGGGIGEQYF; v_gene: TRBV11-2; d_gene: TRBD1; abundance: few; len: 15; j_gene: TRBJ2-7
CDR3nt: TGTGCCATCAGTGATTTGGGGGCTGGTAATCAGCCCCAGCATTTT; CDR3aa: CAISDLGAGNQPQHF; v_gene: TRBV10-3; d_gene: NA; abundance: many; len: 15; j_gene: TRBJ1-5
CDR3nt: TGCAGTGCTAGAGATCCGGGGTACGAGGGGTCAGATACGCAGTATTTT; CDR3aa: CSARDPGYEGSDTQYF; v_gene: TRBV20-1; d_gene: NA; abundance: many; len: 16; j_gene: TRBJ2-3
CDR3nt: TGTGCCAGCAGTTCCCGGACAGGCTTGAGCACAGATACGCAGTATTTT; CDR3aa: CASSSRTGLSTDTQYF; v_gene: TRBV28; d_gene: TRBD1; abundance: NA; len: 16; j_gene: TRBJ2-3
CDR3nt: TGTGCCAGCAGCTTGGGAACAGGCCCGAGCAATGGCTACACCTTC; CDR3aa: CASSLGTGPSNGYTF; v_gene: TRBV5-4; d_gene: NA; abundance: NA; len: 15; j_gene: TRBJ1-2
CDR3nt: TGTGCCAGCTCTCCCGGGACAGGGATGACAGATACGCAGTATTTT; CDR3aa: CASSPGTGMTDTQYF; v_gene: TRBV18; d_gene: TRBD1; abundance: few; len: 15; j_gene: TRBJ2-3
CDR3nt: TGTGCCAGCAGTGACTCGGAAAATTCACCCCTCCACTTT; CDR3aa: CASSDSENSPLHF; v_gene: TRBV6-4; d_gene: NA; abundance: NA; len: 13; j_gene: TRBJ1-6
CDR3nt: TGTGCCAGCTCATCAAAGACACCTCAGCAGGCTTATTTT; CDR3aa: CASSSKTPQQAYF; v_gene: TRBV18; d_gene: NA; abundance: many; len: 13; j_gene: TRBJ2-3
CDR3nt: TGTGCCAGCAGTCCGTCCAGGGGGAACACTGAAGCTTTCTTT; CDR3aa: CASSPSRGNTEAFF; v_gene: TRBV12-3/TRBV12-4; d_gene: NA; abundance: many; len: 14; j_gene: TRBJ1-1
CDR3nt: TGTGCCAGCAGCCCCAAGTTGTCTTCTGGGGCCAACGTCCTGACTTTC; CDR3aa: CASSPKLSSGANVLTF; v_gene: TRBV11-2; d_gene: NA; abundance: few; len: 16; j_gene: TRBJ2-6
CDR3nt: TGTGCCAGCACTGAGACCTGGGGCGCTGGAAACACCATATATTTT; CDR3aa: CASTETWGAGNTIYF; v_gene: TRBV6-1; d_gene: NA; abundance: many; len: 15; j_gene: TRBJ1-3
CDR3nt: TGCAGCGTACATAAGCGACTAGCGGGTTCCTACGAGCAGTACTTC; CDR3aa: CSVHKRLAGSYEQYF; v_gene: TRBV29-1; d_gene: TRBD2; abundance: NA; len: 15; j_gene: TRBJ2-7
CDR3nt: TGTGCCATCAGCACAGGGTCAGAGACCCAGTACTTC; CDR3aa: CAISTGSETQYF; v_gene: TRBV10-3; d_gene: NA; abundance: many; len: 12; j_gene: TRBJ2-5
CDR3nt: TGTGCCAGCAGTGAGGGACCTGGAGGCTACACCTTC; CDR3aa: CASSEGPGGYTF; v_gene: TRBV6-5; d_gene: NA; abundance: many; len: 12; j_gene: TRBJ1-2
CDR3nt: TGCGCCAGCAGTGAGTTCTCCAGCCTAGAAGAGACCCAGTACTTC; CDR3aa: CASSEFSSLEETQYF; v_gene: TRBV10-2; d_gene: NA; abundance: NA; len: 15; j_gene: TRBJ2-5
CDR3nt: TGTGCCAGCAGCCGGTCGGGGGGTCGCTCTGGAAACACCATATATTTT; CDR3aa: CASSRSGGRSGNTIYF; v_gene: TRBV12-3/TRBV12-4; d_gene: NA; abundance: many; len: 16; j_gene: TRBJ1-3
CDR3nt: TGTGCCAGCAGTTTATTGCCAGGGAACACTGAAGCTTTCTTT; CDR3aa: CASSLLPGNTEAFF; v_gene: TRBV28; d_gene: NA; abundance: many; len: 14; j_gene: TRBJ1-1
CDR3nt: TGCGCCAGCAGCTTGGGAGGTGGAAGCGCTGAAGCTTTCTTT; CDR3aa: CASSLGGGSAEAFF; v_gene: TRBV5-1; d_gene: NA; abundance: many; len: 14; j_gene: TRBJ1-1
CDR3nt: TGTGCCAGCAGTTTCCGGGGGGGCGAGCAGTACTTC; CDR3aa: CASSFRGGEQYF; v_gene: TRBV27; d_gene: TRBD2; abundance: NA; len: 12; j_gene: TRBJ2-7
CDR3nt: TGTGCCAGCAGGTTACCAGGGCGAGGTTCCTACGAGCAGTACTTC; CDR3aa: CASRLPGRGSYEQYF; v_gene: TRBV11-2; d_gene: NA; abundance: few; len: 15; j_gene: TRBJ2-7
CDR3nt: TGTGCCAGCAGCGTAGAGGCTAGCGGGTTCACAGATACGCAGTATTTT; CDR3aa: CASSVEASGFTDTQYF; v_gene: TRBV9; d_gene: TRBD2; abundance: few; len: 16; j_gene: TRBJ2-3
CDR3nt: TGTGCCAGCAGTCGAGGTGCAGATACGCAGTATTTT; CDR3aa: CASSRGADTQYF; v_gene: TRBV6-2/TRBV6-3; d_gene: NA; abundance: few; len: 12; j_gene: TRBJ2-3
CDR3nt: TGTGCCAGCAGTCGAGACCTATGGACAAATTATAATTCACCCCTCCACTTT; CDR3aa: CASSRDLWTNYNSPLHF; v_gene: TRBV28; d_gene: NA; abundance: many; len: 17; j_gene: TRBJ1-6
CDR3nt: TGTGCCAGCAGTTGGGGGGCGCGATATGGCTACACCTTC; CDR3aa: CASSWGARYGYTF; v_gene: TRBV28; d_gene: NA; abundance: NA; len: 13; j_gene: TRBJ1-2
CDR3nt: TGTGCCACCAGTGGGGCCGGGACAGGCGACAATGAGCAGTTCTTC; CDR3aa: CATSGAGTGDNEQFF; v_gene: TRBV24-1; d_gene: TRBD1; abundance: many; len: 15; j_gene: TRBJ2-1
CDR3nt: TGCGCCAGCAGAACCGGACAGGGAAGTTCACCCCTCCACTTT; CDR3aa: CASRTGQGSSPLHF; v_gene: TRBV5-1; d_gene: TRBD1; abundance: NA; len: 14; j_gene: TRBJ1-6